This TCR beta chain was captured by sequencing in a study of blood T cell repertoires in COVID-19. Study-level information: From the United States, Italy and Spain came samples of acute and convalescent COVID-19. Nucleic acid was either cDNA or gDNA, and it came from T cells, B-cell-depleted T cells, or PBMCs.

Between the trimmed V and J ends, which lost 1 base and 2 bases, there was a span of 8 bases. This CDR3 has 14 amino acids. Germline V lookup: CDR1 SQVTM, CDR2 ANQGSEA. Sequenced by immunoSEQ multiplex PCR; TCRdb stores in-frame clones only, minus some. The sample has 250,000 to 350,000 clones; 75% to 95% are singletons. The chain links TRBV29-1 to TRBJ2-2; D is possibly TRBD1 (6 bases). The sequenced material came from PBMCs or T cells enriched from blood (not recorded which). The TCR was taken from a woman aged 25 to 39 who had recovered from COVID-19. The CDR3 nucleotides read TGCAGCGTTGAAGGGACAGTAAACACCGGGGAGCTGTTTTTT. It yields the protein CSVEGTVNTGELFF.